The 30 T cell receptor beta chains given below trace back to one sample, sequenced in a study of blood T cell repertoires in COVID-19. Clones were sequenced by immunoSEQ multiplex PCR, and TCRdb holds only the in-frame ones, with some missing. This table has under 150,000 clones, approximately 83% appearing once. The specimen was peripheral blood. These receptors all come from an older woman with COVID-19, enrolled during active disease.

The genes are TRBV19 and TRBJ1-3; no definite D call. Germline CDR1 and CDR2: LNHDA and SQIVND (reference sequence). This CDR3 region has 13 residues. V was trimmed by 7 bases and J by 4 bases, leaving 11 bases between them. The CDR3 region is CASMAAVGNTIYF. The CDR3 coding sequence is TGTGCCAGTATGGCGGCGGTCGGAAACACCATATATTTT.

The rearrangement joins TRBV7-9 to TRBJ2-5; 12 bases line up with TRBD1. Trimming at V came to 6 bases and at J to 7 bases, leaving 15 bases not matched to a gene. Germline CDR1 reads SEHNR; CDR2 reads FQNEAQ (reference sequence). The CDR3 runs to 17 residues. CDR3 in DNA: TGTGCCAGCAGATTGAGCCTCGGGACAGGGGGCAAGGTGACCCAGTACTTC. This translates into CASRLSLGTGGKVTQYF.

The chain recombines TRBV10-2 with TRBJ1-5; D might be TRBD1 (5 bases). Germline V CDR1 and CDR2: WSHSY, SAAADI. This CDR3 comprises 14 residues. V was shortened by 6 bases and J by 0 bases, with 9 bases between the two germline ends. DNA of the CDR3: TGCGCCAGCAGCGGGGACTATAGCAATCAGCCCCAGCATTTT. This sequence encodes CASSGDYSNQPQHF.

The rearrangement joins TRBV10-3 to TRBJ2-6, with D perhaps TRBD1 (6 bases). Germline V gives CDR1 ENHRY, CDR2 SYGVKD. The V gene lost 7 bases and the J gene lost 1 base, with 14 bases spanning the gap. The CDR3 runs 16 residues. The CDR3 DNA reads as TGTGCCATCACCCAATCAGGGGCTTCTGGGGCCAACGTCCTGACTTTC. It is translated as CAITQSGASGANVLTF.

Here the CDR3 DNA reads TGTGCCATCAGGGGGGCAGGGCCGGGCTACGAGCAGTACTTC. Its translation: CAIRGAGPGYEQYF. The chain links TRBV10-3 to TRBJ2-7; tentative D call: TRBD1 (6 bases). V was trimmed by 6 bases and J by 3 bases, leaving 15 bases between them. This CDR3 is 14 amino acids long. Germline CDR1 reads ENHRY; CDR2 reads SYGVKD.

The chain has TRBV12-5 and TRBJ2-2, with 7 bases lining up with TRBD1. With V trimmed by 0 bases and J by 4 bases, 2 bases remained unmatched. CDR1 is LGHNT and CDR2 is FRNRAP in the germline V gene. The CDR3 length is 15 residues. DNA for the CDR3: TGTGCTAGTGGTTTGGTGGCAGGGGGCACCGGGGAGCTGTTTTTT. Translating gives CASGLVAGGTGELFF.

This clone showed up just once. This chain links TRBV9 with TRBJ1-1, with 11 bases fitting TRBD1. This CDR3 is built from 17 residues. V trimming: 3 bases; J trimming: 2 bases; junction bases outside the gene matches: 9. Germline V gives CDR1 SGDLS, CDR2 YYNGEE. CDR3 nucleotide sequence: TGTGCCAGCAGCGGCGGACAGGGGGCGTTTAGTAACACTGAAGCTTTCTTT. Translating gives CASSGGQGAFSNTEAFF.

V and J are TRBV4-3 and TRBJ1-2; D remains unclear. Germline V gene data show CDR1 as LGHNA and CDR2 as YSLEER. The CDR3 is made up of 14 amino acids. Trimming removed 4 bases from V and 6 bases from J, with 15 bases in between. DNA of the CDR3: TGCGCCAGCAGCCGATTGACCCCCACTAATGGCTACACCTTC. As protein: CASSRLTPTNGYTF.

CDR3 protein: CASRDRINEKLFF. The DNA of the CDR3 is TGTGCCAGCCGGGACAGAATTAATGAAAAACTGTTTTTT. This chain links TRBV6-5 with TRBJ1-4; 7 bases align to TRBD1. Looked up from germline, CDR1 is MNHEY and CDR2 is SVGAGI. The CDR3 length is 13 residues. V dropped 8 bases and J dropped 4; count of bases not matched to a gene: 4.

The genes are TRBV18 and TRBJ1-2, with D tentatively TRBD1 (6 bases). In germline, CDR1 is KGHSH, CDR2 LQKENI. CDR3 length equals 15 residues. V was trimmed by 0 bases and J by 6 bases, leaving 14 bases between them. The CDR3, as DNA: TGTGCCAGCTCACCACCTGGGCAGTCAGGGGATGGCTACACCTTC. As protein: CASSPPGQSGDGYTF.

This clone was recorded only once. The rearrangement joins TRBV4-3 to TRBJ2-3; possibly TRBD2 for D (6 bases). V lost 4 bases and J 0 bases, leaving 26 bases between the germline ends. This CDR3 comprises 20 residues. Germline lookup yields CDR1 LGHNA and CDR2 YSLEER. The CDR3 nucleotides read TGCGCCAGCAGCCGGAGATCTAGGCCGCTAGCGCTCTCTAGCACAGATACGCAGTATTTT. Translated, it gives CASSRRSRPLALSSTDTQYF.

The chain has TRBV12-2 and TRBJ2-5; the D call TRBD2 from the table was never checked on the DNA. TRBV12-2 counts as a pseudogene. The CDR3 contains 18 residues. CDR3 in DNA: TGTGCAAGTCGCTTAGCGGAAAAACCCGGGGGGGCTCAAGAGACCCAGTACTTC. It translates to CASRLAEKPGGAQETQYF.

The gene calls are TRBV7-8 and TRBJ1-5, with 9 positions matching TRBD1. Germline V gene data show CDR1 as SGHVS and CDR2 as FQNEAQ. The CDR3 loop spans 16 amino acids. V was clipped by 5 bases and J by 4 bases; unmatched bases: 9. The CDR3 protein is CASSTWTGVINQPQHF. The CDR3 DNA reads as TGTGCCAGCAGCACCTGGACAGGGGTTATTAATCAGCCCCAGCATTTT. Supplemented by reference TRBV7-8 and TRBJ1-5, the full variable domain reads GAGVSQSPRYKVAKRGQDVALRCDPISGHVSLFWYQQALGQGPEFLTYFQNEAQLDKSGLPSDRFFAERPEGSVSTLKIQRTQQEDSAVYLCASSTWTGVINQPQHFGDGTRLSIL.

The chain is built from TRBV18 and TRBJ2-5; D is uncertain. The CDR3 runs 12 residues. Germline V gene sequence: CDR1 KGHSH, CDR2 LQKENI. Between the trimmed V and J ends, which lost 6 bases and 2 bases, there was a span of 7 bases. The DNA for the CDR3 is TGTGCCAGCTCGCAACTACAAGAGACCCAGTACTTC. It translates to CASSQLQETQYF.

The chain carries TRBV27 and TRBJ2-5; TRBD1 matches 8 bases. The ends lost 3 bases at V and 3 bases at J; junction bases unmatched: 3. Germline V lookup: CDR1 MNHEY, CDR2 SMNVEV (reference sequence). CDR3 length equals 14 residues. This CDR3 is CASSFQGAKETQYF. The CDR3 coding sequence is TGTGCCAGCAGTTTCCAGGGGGCAAAAGAGACCCAGTACTTC.

V is TRBV19 and J is TRBJ1-5; 10 bases map to TRBD1. Trimming took 8 bases from V and 4 from J; bases not matched to a gene: 11. Germline V gene data show CDR1 as LNHDA and CDR2 as SQIVND (reference sequence). CDR3 length: 16 amino acids. This CDR3 reads CASGPGQGVGNQPQHF. In DNA form, the CDR3 reads TGTGCCAGTGGACCAGGACAGGGGGTGGGGAATCAGCCCCAGCATTTT.

The rearrangement uses TRBV6-5 and TRBJ1-2; maybe TRBD1 (6 bases). Germline CDR1 MNHEY, CDR2 SVGAGI. The CDR3 is 15 amino acids. Trimming removed 5 bases at V and 2 bases at J, with 15 bases between. CDR3 amino acids: CASSRDKKWNYGYTF. CDR3 coding DNA: TGTGCCAGCAGTCGGGACAAGAAATGGAACTATGGCTACACCTTC.

This clone has just one count. The rearrangement joins TRBV27 to TRBJ1-2; a weak D match, TRBD1 (6 bases). V lost 10 bases to trimming and J lost 4 bases, with 16 bases between them. The CDR3 is 13 residues long. Per germline, CDR1 MNHEY and CDR2 SMNVEV (reference sequence). The CDR3: CANRDTGRYGYTF. CDR3 nucleotides: TGTGCCAACAGGGACACAGGCCGCTATGGCTACACCTTC.

The genes are TRBV7-9 and TRBJ2-3; the D is unclear. Trimming left V 0 bases short and J 2 bases short, with 9 bases between. Germline V lookup: CDR1 SEHNR, CDR2 FQNEAQ (reference sequence). The CDR3 runs 15 residues. CDR3 coding DNA: TGTGCCAGCAGCTTAGCCACGGGTCCCACAGATACGCAGTATTTT. It is translated as CASSLATGPTDTQYF.

The CDR3 DNA reads TGTGCCACCAGCGGAAGTTGGGAGGTTGGGTATGGCTACACCTTC. This codes for CATSGSWEVGYGYTF. J is TRBJ1-2 and V is TRBV15; D is ambiguous. The germline V gene has CDR1 LNHNV and CDR2 YYDKDF (reference sequence). This CDR3 contains 15 residues. Trimming took off 5 bases at V and 5 bases at J, with 18 bases between the two ends.

On this clone itself: The junction departs from germline at one end; a sequencing error may be responsible. The chain uses TRBV7-7 and TRBJ1-4; 9 nucleotides match TRBD1. CDR3 length: 16 residues. Germline assignment: CDR1 SSHAT and CDR2 FNYEAQ (reference sequence). CDR3 sequence: CASSLGRDRVFEKLFF. CDR3 sequence (DNA): TGTGCTAGCAGCTTGGGCCGGGACAGGGTGTTCGAAAAACTGTTTTTT.

The chain has TRBV27 and TRBJ1-2; D not certain. V was cut by 2 bases and J by 1 base, with 5 bases left in between. The V gene's germline CDR1 is MNHEY and CDR2 SMNVEV (reference sequence). This CDR3 region has 13 residues. CDR3 DNA: TGTGCCAGCAGTTTAAACAGTAACTATGGCTACACCTTC. Translation: CASSLNSNYGYTF.

The chain links TRBV5-1 to TRBJ1-1; D call uncertain. This CDR3 contains 13 residues. CDR1 is SGHRS and CDR2 is YFSETQ in the germline V gene. The V gene lost 1 base and the J gene lost 2 bases, with 6 bases spanning the gap. CDR3 protein: CASSLSSNTEAFF. For the CDR3, the DNA is TGCGCCAGCAGCTTGAGTAGCAACACTGAAGCTTTCTTT.

The chain recombines TRBV4-1 with TRBJ1-6, with D tentatively TRBD1 (6 bases). CDR1 is MGHRA, CDR2 YSYEKL, per germline. CDR3 length equals 17 residues. Trimming took 0 bases from V and 4 from J, leaving 13 bases between them. The chain's CDR3 is CASSQDPAGVYNSPLHF. CDR3 nucleotide sequence: TGCGCCAGCAGCCAAGATCCGGCAGGGGTGTATAATTCACCCCTCCACTTT.

CDR3 nucleotides: TGTGCCAGCAGCTTGGGGACAGAATCCTACGAGCAGTACTTC. This translates into CASSLGTESYEQYF. The chain combines TRBV5-4 with TRBJ2-7; the D gene is possibly TRBD1 (6 bases). Germline V CDR1 and CDR2: SGHNT, YYREEE (reference sequence). The CDR3 length is 14 residues. V was pared by 0 bases and J by 1 base, with 8 bases between.

The chain carries TRBV6-5 and TRBJ1-5; maybe TRBD1 (5 bases). CDR3 length: 15 residues. The germline V gene has CDR1 MNHEY and CDR2 SVGAGI. The V end lost 0 bases, the J end lost 8 bases, and 14 bases lay between the germline ends. The CDR3 loop reads CASSYSIRAGKPQHF. In nucleotides, the CDR3 is TGTGCCAGCAGTTACTCGATCAGGGCCGGTAAGCCCCAGCATTTT.

This clone was observed a few times. The limits of the CDR3 on the DNA are not certain, so only TCRdb's listed CDR3 is given. This chain connects TRBV6-5 to TRBJ2-7; the tabulated D call, TRBD1, remains unverified against the DNA. Per the germline V gene, CDR1 is MNHEY and CDR2 is SVGAGI. The CDR3 is 14 amino acids long, termini counted. The CDR3 loop is CASSSSPTGFEQYF.

The chain employs TRBV13 and TRBJ1-1; D is ambiguous. V lost 2 bases and J 2 bases, leaving 6 bases between the germline ends. The CDR3 is 13 residues long. Germline loops: CDR1 PRHDT, CDR2 FYEKMQ (reference sequence). In DNA, the CDR3 is TGTGCCAGCAGCTTATGGGCAAACACTGAAGCTTTCTTT. It is translated as CASSLWANTEAFF.

The chain carries TRBV5-3 and TRBJ2-3, with 13 bases fitting TRBD2. Being an ORF, TRBV5-3 has a function that is uncertain. The CDR3 runs to 17 residues. With V trimmed by 4 bases and J by 5 bases, 10 bases remained unmatched. The CDR3 DNA is TGTGCCAGAAGCCCAAGGACTAGCGGGGGCCGTGGAGATACGCAGTATTTT. Protein: CARSPRTSGGRGDTQYF.

J is TRBJ1-5 and V is TRBV3-1 (or the pseudogene TRBV3-2); D unclear. The V gene lost 5 bases and the J gene lost 2 bases, with 7 bases spanning the gap. The CDR3 extends over 13 amino acids. Per germline, CDR1 LGHDT and CDR2 YNNKEL (reference sequence). CDR3 loop: CASSSGGNQPQHF. The DNA for the CDR3 is TGTGCCAGCAGCTCGGGAGGCAATCAGCCCCAGCATTTT.